A selection of T cell receptor beta chains follows, all from one sample in a study of response to subunit inactivated influenza vaccine. Via MiXCR, TCRdb re-called the RT-PCR reads, giving one row per CDR3 protein. Found here are some 500,000 distinct CDR3 sequences, around 25% of them singletons; the top ten hold under 2.5%. This material consisted of CD4+ T cells sorted from PBMCs, taken about 5 days after vaccination. The receptors derive from a man aged 45-60 years who received an inactivated influenza vaccine. CDR3s include the opening cysteine and the closing phenylalanine or tryptophan. Each record gives: clone size, J gene, V gene, D gene, CDR3 protein, CDR3 DNA. The D gene is left open where the match is weak. Part of the rows lack a size; the others show once, few, many or a class for expanded clones.

>few|TRBJ2-1|TRBV2|-
CASSVGFLEQFF
TGTGCCAGCAGTGTCGGGTTTTTGGAGCAGTTCTTC
>-|TRBJ2-7|TRBV20-1|-
CSAHWGGTTYEQYF
TGCAGTGCTCATTGGGGCGGCACCACCTACGAGCAGTACTTC
>-|TRBJ2-5|TRBV7-2|TRBD2
CASSLVSGRRETQYF
TGTGCCAGCAGCTTAGTAAGCGGGAGAAGGGAGACCCAGTACTTC
>-|TRBJ2-7|TRBV29-1|TRBD1
CSAATGTGGYEQYF
TGCAGCGCAGCGACCGGGACAGGGGGCTACGAGCAGTACTTC
>-|TRBJ2-5|TRBV10-3|TRBD2
CAITDGGETQYF
TGTGCCATCACGGACGGGGGGGAGACCCAGTACTTC
>few|TRBJ1-5|TRBV6-1|-
CASSERTDSNQPQHF
TGTGCCAGCAGTGAACGGACAGATAGCAATCAGCCCCAGCATTTT
>once|TRBJ1-1|TRBV29-1|TRBD1
CSVRTGTHNTEAFF
TGCAGCGTGAGGACAGGGACTCACAACACTGAAGCTTTCTTT
>many|TRBJ2-7|TRBV7-2|-
CASSLGWEHSYEQYF
TGTGCCAGCAGCTTAGGTTGGGAGCACTCCTACGAGCAGTACTTC
>few|TRBJ2-3|TRBV25-1|-
CASRRDRPSTDTQYF
TGTGCCAGCCGTCGCGACAGGCCGAGCACAGATACGCAGTATTTT
>-|TRBJ1-4|TRBV9|TRBD1
CASSLMGQDEKLFF
TGTGCCAGCAGCCTAATGGGACAGGATGAAAAACTGTTTTTT
>once|TRBJ2-7|TRBV20-1|TRBD2
CSAGLAGGDYEQYF
TGCAGTGCCGGACTAGCGGGAGGGGACTACGAGCAGTACTTC
>-|TRBJ2-1|TRBV24-1|-
CATSDLGGARYNEQFF
TGTGCCACCAGTGATTTGGGAGGGGCGCGGTACAATGAGCAGTTCTTC
>-|TRBJ2-1|TRBV10-3|TRBD1
CAITPGQANEQFF
TGTGCCATCACCCCGGGACAGGCTAATGAGCAGTTCTTC
>few|TRBJ2-7|TRBV5-1|-
CASSPPTTSSYEQYF
TGCGCCAGCAGCCCACCTACGACTAGTAGTTACGAGCAGTACTTC
>-|TRBJ2-1|TRBV7-3|TRBD1
CASSSGAGGREQFF
TGTGCCAGCAGCTCCGGGGCAGGGGGCCGGGAGCAGTTCTTC
>-|TRBJ2-3|TRBV2|-
CASSGGDTQYF
TGTGCCAGCAGTGGTGGCGATACGCAGTATTTT
>-|TRBJ2-7|TRBV20-1|TRBD2
CSARERMPGGKQYF
TGCAGTGCTAGGGAAAGGATGCCGGGGGGAAAACAGTACTTC
>few|TRBJ2-2|TRBV20-1|-
CSARDTGDSRGTGELFF
TGCAGTGCTAGAGATACCGGGGACTCCCGGGGGACCGGGGAGCTGTTTTTT
>-|TRBJ1-1|TRBV20-1|-
CTTGNTEAFF
TGCACCACAGGTAACACTGAAGCTTTCTTT
>-|TRBJ1-5|TRBV20-1|TRBD1
CSARHNRDSHNQPQHF
TGCAGTGCTAGACACAATAGGGACAGCCACAATCAGCCCCAGCATTTT
>-|TRBJ1-4|TRBV9|TRBD1
CASSVEDRGRWANEKLFF
TGTGCCAGCAGCGTAGAAGACAGGGGGCGTTGGGCTAATGAAAAACTGTTTTTT
>few|TRBJ2-2|TRBV2|-
CASRLAAGELFF
TGTGCCAGCCGATTGGCGGCCGGGGAGCTGTTTTTT
>few|TRBJ2-1|TRBV9|-
CASSAQGNSYNEQFF
TGTGCCAGCAGCGCCCAGGGGAACTCCTACAATGAGCAGTTCTTC
>few|TRBJ1-1|TRBV7-2|-
CASSLAGATSAFF
TGTGCCAGCAGCTTAGCAGGAGCCACTAGCGCTTTCTTT
>-|TRBJ2-7|TRBV20-1|-
CSPRRRGDEQYF
TGCAGTCCTAGGCGCCGTGGGGACGAGCAGTACTTC
>few|TRBJ2-3|TRBV20-1|TRBD2
CSAETGTSGLTDTQYF
TGCAGTGCTGAAACCGGGACTAGCGGGCTTACAGATACGCAGTATTTT
>few|TRBJ2-1|TRBV2|TRBD2
CATQLAVGPYNEQFF
TGTGCCACCCAGCTAGCGGTAGGGCCCTACAATGAGCAGTTCTTC
>-|TRBJ2-3|TRBV29-1|-
CSVTEFTDTQYF
TGCAGCGTTACCGAGTTCACAGATACGCAGTATTTT
>-|TRBJ2-1|TRBV20-1|TRBD2
CSARRSGRGYNEQFF
TGCAGTGCTAGACGTAGCGGGAGGGGGTACAATGAGCAGTTCTTC
>-|TRBJ2-3|TRBV9|TRBD1
CASSVAGTGSTDTQYF
TGTGCCAGCAGCGTAGCCGGGACAGGGTCAACGGATACGCAGTATTTT
>few|TRBJ2-1|TRBV29-1|TRBD2
CSVKSLAGEAYNEQFF
TGCAGCGTAAAAAGTCTAGCGGGAGAAGCCTACAATGAGCAGTTCTTC
>few|TRBJ2-1|TRBV18|-
CASSLTRGLYNEQFF
TGTGCCAGCTCACTGACTCGGGGACTGTACAATGAGCAGTTCTTC
>-|TRBJ2-3|TRBV29-1|-
CSVYLGPRDTQYF
TGCAGCGTTTATCTGGGGCCCAGGGATACGCAGTATTTT
>few|TRBJ2-1|TRBV6-6|-
CASSYVDSDQFF
TGTGCCAGCAGTTACGTGGACAGTGATCAGTTCTTC
>many|TRBJ2-4|TRBV12-3/TRBV12-4|-
CASSLWQGHMYF
TGTGCCAGCAGTTTATGGCAGGGGCATATGTACTTC
>-|TRBJ1-2|TRBV20-1|TRBD1
CSARSGTGVPYGYTF
TGCAGTGCTAGGTCTGGGACAGGGGTTCCCTATGGCTACACCTTC
>-|TRBJ2-7|TRBV6-1|TRBD1
CASRAGTESSYEQYF
TGTGCCAGCAGGGCCGGGACAGAGAGCTCCTACGAGCAGTACTTC
>-|TRBJ2-1|TRBV12-3/TRBV12-4|TRBD1
CASSSGTETYNEQFF
TGTGCCAGCAGCTCCGGGACAGAAACCTACAATGAGCAGTTCTTC
>-|TRBJ2-5|TRBV3-1|TRBD2
CASSGTIAGGRETQYF
TGTGCCAGCAGCGGAACAATAGCGGGGGGGCGAGAGACCCAGTACTTC
>-|TRBJ1-6|TRBV10-3|-
CAISESDSYNSPLHF
TGTGCCATCAGTGAGTCGGACTCCTATAATTCACCCCTCCACTTT
>few|TRBJ2-2|TRBV5-5|-
CASSLAGSPNTGELFF
TGTGCCAGCAGCTTGGCGGGCAGCCCGAACACCGGGGAGCTGTTTTTT
>-|TRBJ2-3|TRBV7-9|-
CASSLVDADTQYF
TGTGCCAGCAGCTTAGTAGACGCAGATACGCAGTATTTT